These 31 T cell receptor beta chains share one sample of origin, sequenced in a study of CD8 T cells in ankylosing spondylitis. TCRdb independently ran MiXCR on the 5' RACE reads; one entry per CDR3 protein. This sample has tens of thousands of distinct CDR3 sequences, with about 27% found just once. The sequenced sample consisted of blood, either unsorted or a sorted T cell fraction (not recorded which). The receptors here all came from a male donor with ankylosing spondylitis or in good health (not recorded which).

This clonotype has a handful of counts. The chain links TRBV5-1 to TRBJ2-5; 7 positions match TRBD1. The CDR3 extends over 16 amino acids. The junction had 7 bases not matched to a gene; V was cut back by 1 base and J by 1 base. Germline V gene data show CDR1 as SGHRS and CDR2 as YFSETQ. DNA for the CDR3: TGCGCCAGCAGCTTGAACGTAGGACAGGCCCAAGAGACCCAGTACTTC. This translates into CASSLNVGQAQETQYF.

The chain combines TRBV29-1 with TRBJ1-2; D is uncertain. CDR1 is SQVTM and CDR2 is ANQGSEA in the germline V gene. The CDR3 is made up of 12 amino acids. Trimming removed 4 bases from V and 8 bases from J, with 14 bases in between. The CDR3: CSVGTQTWGYTF. The CDR3 bases are TGCAGCGTTGGAACCCAGACTTGGGGCTACACCTTC.

The rearrangement uses TRBV11-2 and TRBJ1-2; D is possibly TRBD1 (5 bases). Germline V CDR1 and CDR2: SGHAT, FQNNGV. The CDR3 extends over 15 amino acids. Trimming left V 0 bases short and J 7 bases short, with 15 bases between. CDR3 region: CASSLDRQGSGGYTF. As DNA, the CDR3 is TGTGCCAGCAGCTTAGATCGGCAGGGTAGCGGTGGCTACACCTTC.

This clonotype was seen more than once but under ten times. The genes are TRBV3-1 and TRBJ1-1; TRBD1 agrees at 8 bases. The V gene's germline CDR1 is LGHDT and CDR2 YNNKEL (reference sequence). The J segment lost 7 bases and the V segment lost 4 bases, leaving 5 bases of the junction unmatched. The CDR3 runs to 13 residues. The CDR3 DNA sequence: TGTGCCAGCAGCCGCGGACAGGGTGGTGAAGCTTTCTTT. It is translated as CASSRGQGGEAFF.

This clonotype was recorded a few times. The rearrangement joins TRBV7-2 to TRBJ2-1; D is undetermined. Trimming took 1 base from V and 4 from J, leaving 8 bases between them. In germline, CDR1 is SGHTA, CDR2 FQGNSA. The CDR3 is made up of 14 amino acids. This CDR3 is CASSLGLTYNEQFF. CDR3 coding DNA: TGTGCCAGCAGCTTAGGGCTTACTTACAATGAGCAGTTCTTC.

This clonotype has only a few counts. V is TRBV5-1 and J is TRBJ2-3; D is ambiguous. Between the trimmed V and J ends, which lost 0 bases and 3 bases, there was a span of 8 bases. Germline values: CDR1 SGHRS, CDR2 YFSETQ. The CDR3 runs 14 residues. For the CDR3, the DNA is TGCGCCAGCAGCTTGGCCGATCGGACAGATACGCAGTATTTT. Protein: CASSLADRTDTQYF.

The CDR3 nucleotides are TGTGCCAGCAGTATCACAGGGAACTACAATGAGCAGTTCTTC. Protein sequence: CASSITGNYNEQFF. This chain uses TRBV27 with TRBJ2-1; TRBD1 is a possible D gene (6 bases). The CDR3 extends over 14 amino acids. V was pared by 5 bases and J by 3 bases, with 11 bases between. Looked up from germline, CDR1 is MNHEY and CDR2 is SMNVEV (reference sequence).

The V call is TRBV12-3 or TRBV12-4, the J call TRBJ2-2; TRBD2 aligns across 10 bases. V shed 7 bases and J 6 bases; nucleotides not matched to a gene: 11. The CDR3 spans 16 residues. For the CDR3, the DNA is TGTGCCAGCATCAAGCGGGGGGGCCTATACGCCGGGGAGCTGTTTTTT. The encoded protein is CASIKRGGLYAGELFF.

V usage is TRBV20-1 and J usage is TRBJ2-5; D remains unclear. The CDR3 extends over 14 amino acids. Trimming stripped 2 bases from V and 4 bases from J, with 14 bases between. Germline V gives CDR1 DFQATT, CDR2 SNEGSKA (reference sequence). CDR3 in amino acids: CSARPRPIPETQYF. CDR3 nucleotides: TGCAGTGCTAGACCACGCCCCATCCCAGAGACCCAGTACTTC.

This clonotype was recorded a few times. The DNA for the CDR3 is TGTGCCAGCAGTGAGGACTTTGAAGAGACCCAGTACTTC. Translation: CASSEDFEETQYF. This sequence joins TRBV2 and TRBJ2-5; maybe TRBD2 (5 bases). CDR3 length: 13 residues. In germline, CDR1 is SNHLY, CDR2 FYNNEI. The germline V and J ends were trimmed by 3 bases and 3 bases, with 8 bases remaining between them.

This chain joins TRBV20-1 and TRBJ2-1; TRBD2 agrees at 8 bases. The CDR3 runs to 14 residues. With V trimmed by 6 bases and J by 2 bases, 6 bases remained unmatched. The germline gives CDR1 DFQATT, CDR2 SNEGSKA (reference sequence). CDR3 sequence: CSAPGTRAYNEQFF. Written as DNA, the CDR3 is TGCAGTGCCCCCGGGACTAGGGCCTACAATGAGCAGTTCTTC.

This clonotype was found a few times. The chain has TRBV6-5 and TRBJ2-7; tentatively, D is TRBD2 (6 bases). The CDR3 loop spans 15 amino acids. V was shortened by 0 bases and J by 2 bases, with 11 bases between the two germline ends. Germline V lookup: CDR1 MNHEY, CDR2 SVGAGI. The CDR3 DNA reads TGTGCCAGCAGTTACTCAGGGGAGGCCGCCTACGAGCAGTACTTC. As protein: CASSYSGEAAYEQYF.

J is TRBJ2-2 and V is TRBV7-9, with no clear D. Trimming removed 8 bases from V and 1 base from J, with 8 bases in between. The CDR3 has 13 amino acids. CDR1 is SEHNR, CDR2 FQNEAQ, per germline (reference sequence). The CDR3 reads CASRPQNTGELFF. CDR3 coding DNA: TGTGCCAGCCGACCTCAGAACACCGGGGAGCTGTTTTTT.

This clonotype was found a few times. The chain is built from TRBV20-1 and TRBJ2-7, with TRBD2 identical over 7 bases. Germline V gene data show CDR1 as DFQATT and CDR2 as SNEGSKA (reference sequence). The CDR3 has 14 amino acids. The trim removed 5 bases at V and 0 bases at J, leaving 7 bases unmatched. In DNA, the CDR3 is TGCAGTGCTCGGGGAGCGGGACTCTCCTACGAGCAGTACTTC. As protein: CSARGAGLSYEQYF.

The rearrangement uses TRBV12-3 or TRBV12-4 and TRBJ2-5; D possibly corresponds to TRBD1 (5 bases). The CDR3 is made up of 11 amino acids. Trimming cost V 5 bases and J 9 bases, with 10 bases left between them. CDR3 bases: TGTGCCAGCAGTCTCCAGGGTGCCCAGTACTTC. This translates into CASSLQGAQYF.

This clonotype has ten or more counts. For the CDR3, the DNA is TGTGCCAGCAGCCCGAGTCCCGGGGGACAGGTATTGGACGAGCAGTACGTC. Encoded protein: CASSPSPGGQVLDEQYV. V is TRBV7-6 and J is TRBJ2-7, with TRBD1 matching 8 bases. Germline CDR1 and CDR2: SGHVS and FNYEAQ. The trim removed 5 bases at V and 5 bases at J, leaving 17 bases unmatched. The CDR3 runs to 17 residues.

The sample holds many counts of this clonotype. This rearrangement joins TRBV5-1 to TRBJ2-5; TRBD2 might be the D (5 bases). The CDR3 extends over 13 amino acids. Germline assignment: CDR1 SGHRS and CDR2 YFSETQ. V dropped 2 bases and J dropped 1 base, with 6 bases sitting between them. The CDR3 DNA reads TGCGCCAGCAGCTTTGGGAGCCAAGAGACCCAGTACTTC. Protein: CASSFGSQETQYF.

This rearrangement joins TRBV3-1 to TRBJ2-5; D perhaps matches TRBD2 (6 bases). Trimming pared 0 bases from V and 6 bases from J, leaving 11 bases between. The germline V gene has CDR1 LGHDT and CDR2 YNNKEL (reference sequence). The CDR3 length is 14 residues. CDR3: CASSQEASAKTQYF. The CDR3 DNA is TGTGCCAGCAGCCAAGAGGCTAGCGCGAAGACCCAGTACTTC.

A few counts support this clonotype. The chain is built from TRBV3-1 and TRBJ2-6, with 7 bases aligning to TRBD1. CDR3 length: 18 amino acids. V was pared by 4 bases and J by 1 base, with 10 bases of the junction left unmatched. Germline assignment: CDR1 LGHDT and CDR2 YNNKEL (reference sequence). The CDR3 DNA reads as TGTGCCAGCAGCCTATGGACAGGAGAGTTGTCTGGGGCCAACGTCCTGACTTTC. This sequence encodes CASSLWTGELSGANVLTF.

The genes are TRBV5-5 and TRBJ1-2; D not resolved. Between the trimmed V and J ends, which lost 0 bases and 4 bases, there was a span of 7 bases. Germline V gives CDR1 SGHKS, CDR2 YYEKEE (reference sequence). The CDR3 is 13 residues long. The CDR3 nucleotides are TGTGCCAGCAGCTTGGCACAAACCTATGGCTACACCTTC. It codes for CASSLAQTYGYTF.

This chain connects TRBV7-2 to TRBJ2-4; D is ambiguous. The CDR3 sequence is 15 residues long. CDR1 SGHTA and CDR2 FQGNSA come from the germline V gene. V lost 1 base, J lost 0 bases, and 7 bases lay in between. DNA for the CDR3: TGTGCCAGCAGCTTAGACCCTTTAGCCAAAAACATTCAGTACTTC. The encoded protein is CASSLDPLAKNIQYF.

The table lists this clonotype with a few counts. V and J are TRBV13 and TRBJ2-1, with 7 bases aligning to TRBD1. CDR1 is PRHDT and CDR2 is FYEKMQ in the germline V gene (reference sequence). The CDR3 has 14 residues. Unmatched junction bases numbered 5, after V lost 4 bases and J lost 5 bases. The CDR3 DNA reads TGTGCCAGCAGCTATTACAGGGGACACAATGAGCAGTTCTTC. Translating it yields CASSYYRGHNEQFF.

This clonotype appeared a few times. This sequence joins TRBV4-1 and TRBJ1-2; D is uncertain. CDR1 is MGHRA, CDR2 YSYEKL, per germline. This CDR3 contains 16 residues. V was shortened by 0 bases and J by 5 bases, with 16 bases between the two germline ends. The chain's CDR3 is CASSQDVWTKFYGYTF. The CDR3 DNA sequence: TGCGCCAGCAGCCAAGATGTCTGGACCAAATTTTATGGCTACACCTTC.

This clonotype was detected once. This sequence joins TRBV6-2 or TRBV6-3 and TRBJ2-7, with TRBD1 matching over 8 bases. This CDR3 has 15 amino acids. Trimming at V came to 6 bases and at J to 5 bases, leaving 12 bases not matched to a gene. Germline values: CDR1 MNHEY, CDR2 SVGEGT. DNA of the CDR3: TGTGCCAGCAGCTCGCAGGGGGCTCCTTCCCACGAGCAGTACGTC. This sequence encodes CASSSQGAPSHEQYV.

This clonotype was recorded a few times. This chain connects TRBV5-1 to TRBJ1-1; D is uncertain. V was clipped by 4 bases and J by 7 bases, with 11 bases between them. Germline CDR1 and CDR2: SGHRS and YFSETQ. This CDR3 is 12 amino acids long. CDR3 DNA sequence: TGCGCCAGCAGCGATGAGGCAGGTGAAGCTTTCTTT. This encodes CASSDEAGEAFF.

This clonotype appeared many times. The chain couples TRBV7-2 to TRBJ2-2; no firm D call. V lost 3 bases to trimming and J lost 8 bases, with 10 bases between them. Germline V gene lookup returns CDR1 SGHTA and CDR2 FQGNSA. The CDR3 runs to 13 residues. The CDR3 loop is CASSFSAQGELFF. The CDR3 region has the DNA TGTGCCAGCAGCTTCTCGGCTCAGGGGGAGCTGTTTTTT.

A remark on this clonotype: Given a much more abundant clone one base away, this may be a read error. The J gene is TRBJ1-5, the V gene TRBV18, with D unclear. Trimming took 4 bases from V and 8 from J, leaving 9 bases between them. The germline gives CDR1 KGHSH, CDR2 LQKENI. This CDR3 is built from 12 residues. The CDR3 region has the DNA TGTGCCAGCTCACTTGCTGATGAGCCCCAGCATTTT. Amino acid sequence: CASSLADEPQHF.

The sample holds many counts of this clonotype. This chain uses TRBV29-1 with TRBJ1-1; possibly TRBD1 for D (5 bases). The CDR3 sequence is 16 residues long. Germline assignment: CDR1 SQVTM and CDR2 ANQGSEA. The V end was cut by 0 bases, the J end by 0 bases, with 14 bases between. CDR3 DNA sequence: TGCAGCGTTGAAGATGCTACAGGACCGATGAACACTGAAGCTTTCTTT. It encodes CSVEDATGPMNTEAFF.

The chain joins TRBV5-1 to TRBJ2-2, with TRBD2 identical over 7 bases. In germline, CDR1 is SGHRS, CDR2 YFSETQ. J gave up 2 bases and V 0 bases, and 4 bases lay outside the gene matches. The CDR3 contains 16 residues. This chain's CDR3 is CASSLVTSENTGELFF. In nucleotides, the CDR3 is TGCGCCAGCAGCTTGGTTACTAGCGAAAACACCGGGGAGCTGTTTTTT.

This rearrangement joins TRBV28 to TRBJ2-1; the D call may be TRBD1 or TRBD2 (6 bases each). The germline V gene encodes CDR1 MDHEN and CDR2 SYDVKM. The CDR3 has 19 amino acids. V was trimmed by 7 bases and J by 0 bases, leaving 25 bases between them. CDR3 nucleotide sequence: TGTGCCAGCACCGAAGTGGGCAGTGGGGGGCGGAGCTCCTACAATGAGCAGTTCTTC. Encoded protein: CASTEVGSGGRSSYNEQFF. Full variable domain (outside the CDR3, taken from reference TRBV28 and TRBJ2-1): DVKVTQSSRYLVKRTGEKVFLECVQDMDHENMFWYRQDPGLGLRLIYFSYDVKMKEKGDIPEGYSVSREKKERFSLILESASTNQTSMYLCASTEVGSGGRSSYNEQFFGPGTRLTVL.

The genes are TRBV11-3 and TRBJ2-1; TRBD1 or TRBD2 may be the D gene (5 bases each). The CDR3 loop spans 14 amino acids. From germline, CDR1 is SGHNT and CDR2 YENEEA. Trimming stripped 5 bases from V and 4 bases from J, with 12 bases between. As DNA, the CDR3 is TGTGCCAGCAGCCCCGGGACGGCGTACAATGAGCAGTTCTTC. It is translated as CASSPGTAYNEQFF.